These 7 T cell receptor beta chains came from one sample sequenced in a study of T cells in Graves' hyperthyroidism and ophthalmopathy. Researchers amplified the TCR beta CDR3 regions from RNA transcripts. The TCR CDR3 first-round RT-PCR relied on the HTBI primer set. TCRdb independently ran MiXCR on the multiplex PCR reads; one entry per CDR3 protein. The top ten clones hold 6.5% to 9% of a sample with nearly 600,000 distinct CDR3 sequences, approximately 14% of them seen once. Material: blood. The receptors derive from a woman under 30 with Graves' ophthalmopathy.

This clonotype was observed at least ten times. This sequence joins TRBV6-2 or TRBV6-3 and TRBJ2-7; D unclear. The germline V and J ends were trimmed by 7 bases and 3 bases, with 16 bases remaining between them. The germline V gene encodes CDR1 MNHEY and CDR2 SVGEGT. The length of the CDR3 is 14 residues. The CDR3 DNA reads TGTGCCAGCACTTCTATCACCGCTTACTACGAGCAGTACTTC. It encodes CASTSITAYYEQYF.

The chain links TRBV6-2 or TRBV6-3 to TRBJ2-1; 7 bases fit TRBD2. After removal of 6 bases from V and 2 bases from J, the junction contained 7 bases not matched to a gene. Per the germline V gene, CDR1 is MNHEY and CDR2 is SVGEGT. The CDR3 loop spans 15 amino acids. The CDR3 here is CASSSGGSTYNEQFF. The CDR3 bases are TGTGCCAGCAGCTCTGGCGGGAGCACCTACAATGAGCAGTTCTTC.

The chain combines TRBV30 with TRBJ2-2, with 8 bases matching TRBD1. Trimming removed 6 bases from V and 4 bases from J; junction bases left unmatched: 16. The CDR3 has 17 amino acids. Germline CDR1 GTSNPN, CDR2 SVGIG (reference sequence). The CDR3 spells CACHRLLRTGITGELFF. CDR3 DNA: TGTGCCTGCCATAGGTTGTTAAGGACAGGGATCACCGGGGAGCTGTTTTTT.

This clonotype was seen ten or more times. V gene TRBV7-3 combines with J gene TRBJ2-2; D unresolved. The CDR3 is 14 residues long. With 4 bases removed from V and 6 bases from J, the gap between germline ends came to 12 bases. CDR1 and CDR2 from the germline V gene are SGHTA and FQGTGA. Here the CDR3 DNA reads TGTGCCAGCAGCTCCCTTTCGGTTCCCGGGGAGCTGTTTTTT. As protein: CASSSLSVPGELFF.

This clonotype was seen many times. The genes are TRBV12-5 and TRBJ1-1; unclear D gene. V dropped 1 base and J dropped 1 base, with 19 bases sitting between them. Germline V gene sequence: CDR1 LGHNT, CDR2 FRNRAP. The CDR3 is 18 amino acids. The CDR3 sequence is CASGLAWSPEMRNTEAFF. The CDR3 DNA reads as TGTGCTAGTGGTTTGGCGTGGTCCCCGGAGATGAGGAACACTGAAGCTTTCTTT.

This clonotype appeared many times. The genes are TRBV6-2 or TRBV6-3 and TRBJ2-1, with 14 positions matching TRBD2. Germline V CDR1 and CDR2: MNHEY, SVGEGT. Trimming at V came to 3 bases and at J to 5 bases, leaving 24 bases not matched to a gene. CDR3 size: 23 residues. CDR3: CASSYFSVKTGIRGLAGDNEQFF. CDR3 in DNA: TGTGCCAGCAGTTATTTCTCGGTAAAGACAGGGATCCGGGGACTAGCGGGGGACAATGAGCAGTTCTTC.

This clonotype was counted ten times or more. This sequence joins TRBV6-1 and TRBJ2-1; 8 bases agree with TRBD2. This CDR3 is built from 15 residues. Germline trimming cut 5 bases from V and 2 bases from J; bases unmatched to any gene: 5. Germline CDR1 and CDR2: MNHNS and SASEGT. The CDR3 reads CASSRGGLPYNEQFF. In DNA form, the CDR3 reads TGTGCCAGCAGTCGGGGGGGACTTCCCTACAATGAGCAGTTCTTC.